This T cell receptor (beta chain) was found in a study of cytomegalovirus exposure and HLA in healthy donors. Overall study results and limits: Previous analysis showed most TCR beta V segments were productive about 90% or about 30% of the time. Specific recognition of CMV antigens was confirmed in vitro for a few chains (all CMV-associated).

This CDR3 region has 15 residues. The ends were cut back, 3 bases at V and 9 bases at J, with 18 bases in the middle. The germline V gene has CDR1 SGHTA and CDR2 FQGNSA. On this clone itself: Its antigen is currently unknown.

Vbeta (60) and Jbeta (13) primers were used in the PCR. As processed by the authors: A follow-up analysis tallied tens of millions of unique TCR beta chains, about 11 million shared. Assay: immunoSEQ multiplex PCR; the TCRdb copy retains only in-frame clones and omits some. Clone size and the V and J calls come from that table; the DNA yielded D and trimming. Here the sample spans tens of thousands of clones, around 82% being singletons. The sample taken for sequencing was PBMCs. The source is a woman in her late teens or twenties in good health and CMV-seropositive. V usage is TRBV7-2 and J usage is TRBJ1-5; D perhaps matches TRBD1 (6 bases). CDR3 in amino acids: CASSLGQMAPRPQHF. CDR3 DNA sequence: TGTGCCAGCAGCTTGGGACAAATGGCGCCCAGGCCCCAGCATTTT. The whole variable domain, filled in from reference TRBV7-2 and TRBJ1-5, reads GAGVSQSPSNKVTEKGKDVELRCDPISGHTALYWYRQSLGQGLEFLIYFQGNSAPDKSGLPSDRFSAERTGGSVSTLTIQRTQQEDSAVYLCASSLGQMAPRPQHFGDGTRLSIL.